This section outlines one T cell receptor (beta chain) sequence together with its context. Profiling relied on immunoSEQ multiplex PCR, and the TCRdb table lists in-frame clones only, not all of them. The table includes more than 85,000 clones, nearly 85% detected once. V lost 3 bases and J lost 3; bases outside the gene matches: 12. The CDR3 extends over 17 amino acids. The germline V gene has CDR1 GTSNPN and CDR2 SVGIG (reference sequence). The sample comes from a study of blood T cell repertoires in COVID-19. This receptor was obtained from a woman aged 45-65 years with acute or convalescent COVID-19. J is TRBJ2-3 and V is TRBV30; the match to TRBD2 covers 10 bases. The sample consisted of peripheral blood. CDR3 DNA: TGTGCCTGGAGACATGGGGCCCTTAGCGGGGGGACAGATACGCAGTATTTT. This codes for CAWRHGALSGGTDTQYF.